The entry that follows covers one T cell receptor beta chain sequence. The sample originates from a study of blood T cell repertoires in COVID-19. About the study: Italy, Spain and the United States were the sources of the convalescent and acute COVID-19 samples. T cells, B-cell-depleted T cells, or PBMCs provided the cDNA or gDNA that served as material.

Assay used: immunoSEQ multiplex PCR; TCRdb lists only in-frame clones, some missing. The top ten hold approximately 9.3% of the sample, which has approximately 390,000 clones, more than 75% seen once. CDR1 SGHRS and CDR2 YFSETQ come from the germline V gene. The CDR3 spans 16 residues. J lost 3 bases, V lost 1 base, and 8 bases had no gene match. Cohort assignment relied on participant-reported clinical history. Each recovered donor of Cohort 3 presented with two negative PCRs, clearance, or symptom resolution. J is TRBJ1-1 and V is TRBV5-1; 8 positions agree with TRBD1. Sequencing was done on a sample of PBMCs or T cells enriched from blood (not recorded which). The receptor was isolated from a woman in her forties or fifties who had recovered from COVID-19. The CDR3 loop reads CASSLFQGASDTEAFF. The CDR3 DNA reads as TGCGCCAGCAGCTTGTTTCAGGGGGCGTCTGACACTGAAGCTTTCTTT.